This T cell receptor beta chain was identified in a study of T-cell memory formation after mild COVID-19. Study observations and caveats: Among contracting clones, CD4+ were mainly CM/EM and CD8+ enriched in EMRA. Still unconfirmed is whether the second-wave clones peaking on day 37 recognized SARS-CoV-2.

This clonotype was seen only a few times. What it binds is not known. With 4 bases removed from V and 6 bases from J, the gap between germline ends came to 12 bases. CDR1 is SGHDN, CDR2 FVKESK, per germline. The CDR3 is 13 amino acids. TCRalpha and TCRbeta libraries used 5'RACE with constant-segment primers and UMIs. TCRdb fed the 5' RACE reads into MiXCR, producing one record per CDR3 protein. The table includes fewer than 350,000 distinct CDR3 sequences, about 20% detected once. The TCR sequence derives from a man younger than 30 who had mild COVID-19 (a few samples of this study predate the infection). Cell type and time point are not known. J is TRBJ1-1 and V is TRBV14, with unresolved D. Sequencing used PBMCs or a T cell subset sorted from them (not recorded which). For the CDR3, the DNA is TGTGCCAGCAGCCGGGCGTCTTCTGCTGAAGCTTTCTTT. Translation gives CASSRASSAEAFF.